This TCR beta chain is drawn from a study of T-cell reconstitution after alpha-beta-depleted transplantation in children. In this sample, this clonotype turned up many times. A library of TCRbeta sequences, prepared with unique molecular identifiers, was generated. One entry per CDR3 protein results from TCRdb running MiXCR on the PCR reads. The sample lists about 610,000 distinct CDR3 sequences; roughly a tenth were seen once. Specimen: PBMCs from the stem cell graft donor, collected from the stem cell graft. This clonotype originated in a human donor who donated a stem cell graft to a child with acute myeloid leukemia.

The CDR3 DNA is TGTGCCAGCAGTTACATGGGGGGCTTCACAGATACGCAGTATTTT. Its protein is CASSYMGGFTDTQYF. The gene calls are TRBV6-5 and TRBJ2-3, with D perhaps given as TRBD1 or TRBD2 (6 bases each). The germline gives CDR1 MNHEY, CDR2 SVGAGI. V lost 2 bases and J lost 2, with 11 bases in between. CDR3 length: 15 amino acids.